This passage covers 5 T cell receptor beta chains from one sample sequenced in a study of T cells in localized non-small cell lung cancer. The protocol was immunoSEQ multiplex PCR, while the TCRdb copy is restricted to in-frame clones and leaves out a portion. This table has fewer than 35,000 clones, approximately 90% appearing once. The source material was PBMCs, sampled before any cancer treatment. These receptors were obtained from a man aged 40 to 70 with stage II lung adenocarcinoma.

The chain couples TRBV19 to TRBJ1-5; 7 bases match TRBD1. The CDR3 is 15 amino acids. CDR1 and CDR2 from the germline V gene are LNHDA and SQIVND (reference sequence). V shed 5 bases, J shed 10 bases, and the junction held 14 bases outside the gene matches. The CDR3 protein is CASSARTGVKSPQHF. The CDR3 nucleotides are TGTGCCAGTAGTGCGCGAACAGGGGTAAAGTCCCCCCAGCATTTT.

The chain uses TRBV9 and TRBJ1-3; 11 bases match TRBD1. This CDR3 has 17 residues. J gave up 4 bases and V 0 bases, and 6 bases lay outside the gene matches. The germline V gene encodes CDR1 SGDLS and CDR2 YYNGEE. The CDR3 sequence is CASSVATGQGGGNTIYF. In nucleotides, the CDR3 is TGTGCCAGCAGCGTAGCCACGGGACAGGGGGGAGGAAACACCATATATTTT.

CDR3 DNA sequence: TGTGCCATCAGGCCCGGGACAGGATGGGGTACGGAGACCCAGTACTTC. It is translated as CAIRPGTGWGTETQYF. The chain is built from TRBV10-3 and TRBJ2-5, with 8 bases matching TRBD1. Germline trimming cut 6 bases from V and 5 bases from J; bases unmatched to any gene: 14. This CDR3 is 16 amino acids long. Germline CDR1 reads ENHRY; CDR2 reads SYGVKD.

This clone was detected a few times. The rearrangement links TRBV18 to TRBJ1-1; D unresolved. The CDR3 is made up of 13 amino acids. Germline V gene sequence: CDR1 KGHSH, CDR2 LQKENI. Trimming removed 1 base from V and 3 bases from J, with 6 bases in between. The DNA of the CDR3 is TGTGCCAGCTCACCACGTCCCGACACTGAAGCTTTCTTT. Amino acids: CASSPRPDTEAFF.

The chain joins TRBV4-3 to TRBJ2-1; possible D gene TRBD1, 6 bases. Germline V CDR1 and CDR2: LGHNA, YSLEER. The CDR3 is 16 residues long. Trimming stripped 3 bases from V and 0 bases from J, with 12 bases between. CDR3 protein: CASSHSDSSSYNEQFF. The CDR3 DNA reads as TGCGCCAGCAGCCACTCGGACAGTAGCTCCTACAATGAGCAGTTCTTC.